The clone carrying this T cell receptor beta chain has only one observation. Looked up from germline, CDR1 is SGHRS and CDR2 is YFSETQ. Trimming stripped 0 bases from V and 0 bases from J, with 10 bases between. This CDR3 is built from 16 residues. This record comes from a study of blood T cell repertoires in COVID-19. TCRdb's table, derived via immunoSEQ multiplex PCR, lists solely in-frame clones and lacks some. This sample has 56,000 or so clones, with roughly 80% found just once. Sequenced: peripheral blood. The chain combines TRBV5-1 with TRBJ1-5, with D maybe TRBD1 (5 bases). This receptor was taken from a man in his forties or fifties with acute or convalescent COVID-19. CDR3 loop: CASSLDAGLSNQPQHF. The CDR3 DNA is TGCGCCAGCAGCTTGGATGCGGGGCTTAGCAATCAGCCCCAGCATTTT.